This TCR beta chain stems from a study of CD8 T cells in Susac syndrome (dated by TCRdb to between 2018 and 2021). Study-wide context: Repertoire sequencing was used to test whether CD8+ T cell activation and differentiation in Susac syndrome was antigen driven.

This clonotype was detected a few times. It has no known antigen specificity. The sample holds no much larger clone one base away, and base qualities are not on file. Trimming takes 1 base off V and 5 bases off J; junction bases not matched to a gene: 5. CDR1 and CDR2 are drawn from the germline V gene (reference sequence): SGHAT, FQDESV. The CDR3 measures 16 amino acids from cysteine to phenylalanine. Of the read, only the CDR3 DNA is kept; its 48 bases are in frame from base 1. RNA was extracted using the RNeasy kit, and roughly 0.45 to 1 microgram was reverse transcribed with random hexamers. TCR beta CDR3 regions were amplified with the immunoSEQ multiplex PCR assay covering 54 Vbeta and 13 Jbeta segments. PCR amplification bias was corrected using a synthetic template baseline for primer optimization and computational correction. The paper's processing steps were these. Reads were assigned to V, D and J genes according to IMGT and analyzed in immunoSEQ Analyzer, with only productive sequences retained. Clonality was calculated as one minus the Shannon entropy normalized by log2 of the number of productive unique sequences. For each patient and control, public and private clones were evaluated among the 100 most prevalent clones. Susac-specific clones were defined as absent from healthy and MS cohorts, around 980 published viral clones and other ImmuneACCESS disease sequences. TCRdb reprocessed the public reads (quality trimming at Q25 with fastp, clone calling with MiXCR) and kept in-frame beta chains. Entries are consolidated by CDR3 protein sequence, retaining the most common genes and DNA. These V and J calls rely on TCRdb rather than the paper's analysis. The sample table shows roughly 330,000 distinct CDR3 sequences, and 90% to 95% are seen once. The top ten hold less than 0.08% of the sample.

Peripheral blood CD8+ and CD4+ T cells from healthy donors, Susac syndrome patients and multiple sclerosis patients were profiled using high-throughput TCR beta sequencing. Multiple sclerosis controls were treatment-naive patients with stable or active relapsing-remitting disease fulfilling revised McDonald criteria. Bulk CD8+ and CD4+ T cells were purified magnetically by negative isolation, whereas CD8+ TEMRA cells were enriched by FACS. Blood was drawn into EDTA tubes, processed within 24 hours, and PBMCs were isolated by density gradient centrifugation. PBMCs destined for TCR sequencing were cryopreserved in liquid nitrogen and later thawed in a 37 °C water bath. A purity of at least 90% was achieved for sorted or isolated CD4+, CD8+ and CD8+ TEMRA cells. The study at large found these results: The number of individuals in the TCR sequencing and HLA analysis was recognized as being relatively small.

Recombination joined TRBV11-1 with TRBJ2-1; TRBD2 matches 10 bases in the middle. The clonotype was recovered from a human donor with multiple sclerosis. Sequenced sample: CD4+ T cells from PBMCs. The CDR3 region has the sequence CASSLGIAGGDNEQFF. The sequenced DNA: TGTGCCAGCAGCTTAGGGATAGCGGGGGGCGACAATGAGCAGTTCTTC.